This T cell receptor beta chain was obtained from a study of CD8+ T cells in alopecia areata (dated by TCRdb to 2016 to 2019). About the study as a whole: The treated patients took part in an open-label pilot trial in which moderate-to-severe alopecia areata was treated with oral tofacitinib at 5 to 10 mg twice daily. The study used high-throughput TCRbeta sequencing to examine T cell clonal expansion in alopecia areata, in both the C3H/HeJ mouse model and human patients. Biopsies were taken from tofacitinib-treated patients at baseline and again at 4 and 24 weeks into treatment, and several of those patients also had a later scalp biopsy. Human TCRbeta sequencing covered scalp tissue and sorted CD4+ and CD8+ peripheral blood T cells from patchy and totalis/universalis alopecia areata patients and healthy controls. In treated patients, disease severity was measured using the SALT score, which gives the percentage of scalp surface area affected. TCRbeta CDR3 regions were amplified by immunoSEQ multiplex PCR using 35 Vbeta forward and 13 Jbeta reverse primers. Scalp clonality was compared among normal scalp (n=4), patchy alopecia areata scalp (n=8), and alopecia totalis/universalis scalp (n=8). RNA came from the PAXgene miRNA kit for fixed scalp, the miRNeasy kit for PBMCs, and the RNeasy kit for mouse skin. Patients stayed on tofacitinib for 6 to 18 months and then had 6 months of follow-up off drug so that delayed response and recurrence could be assessed. What the research found in general, with its limitations: The treated cohort was small, with a single nonresponder, so links between baseline CD8+ expansion and response need larger studies. Tofacitinib significantly decreased scalp clonality and the number of expanded CD8+ clones among the top 100 scalp clones. Unlike mouse skin, which is dominated by gammadelta T cells, normal human skin has resident alphabeta T cells that are also sequenced, and this complicates analysis of the scalp TCR repertoire. TCR sequences shared between patients were less clear than in mice, possibly partly because of HLA diversity in the patient population. Many expanded lesional clones were found to persist in scalp and blood during tofacitinib treatment, and relapse after treatment cessation may be partly explained by this persistence. Compared with normal scalp, lesional scalp had higher clonality and more expanded CD8+ clones, particularly in alopecia totalis/universalis, a pattern that suggests antigenic drive.

The time point label, as the study defines it: roughly 27 days on oral tofacitinib. This specimen's treatment or condition label, interpreted: oral pan-JAK inhibitor, 5-10 mg twice daily. Lesional scalp punch biopsies and peripheral blood were collected from alopecia areata patients. After PBMCs were isolated by density centrifugation and stained for CD3, CD4 and CD8, a FACSAria was used to sort CD4+ and CD8+ T cells. Library construction relied on the immunoSEQ multiplex PCR assay. To provide template for TCR sequencing, every sample had RNA extracted and reverse transcribed into cDNA. SuperScript III was used to make first-strand cDNA, primed with a 2:1 mix of oligo-dT and random hexamers. A synthetic immune receptor repertoire was used to measure amplification bias, and any remaining bias was corrected computationally. On the authors' methods: Raw reads were preprocessed for error removal, and CDR3 was defined according to IMGT conventions as running from the conserved cysteine to phenylalanine. Clonality was calculated as 1 minus Shannon entropy normalized by log2 of the number of productive unique TCRs. CD4 or CD8 identity of scalp clones was inferred by cross-referencing scalp TCRbeta sequences with sorted blood CD4 and CD8 repertoires. TCRdb took this table from immuneACCESS and kept in-frame rearrangements with V and J called. Such tables lack part of the clones; where checked against another copy, unresolved V genes explain under half of the gap, and the rest is unexplained. That table furnishes V, J and clone size, whereas the DNA furnished D and trimming. The sample table holds over 100,000 clones, of which about 50% were seen once. The ten top clones hold approximately 0.46% of the sample.

Comments on this clone: What antigen it recognizes has not been identified. No base-level quality is on record; no much larger clone is a single base apart.

CDR1 is given as SGHTA and CDR2 as FQGNSA, both from the germline V gene. There are 17 amino acids in the CDR3, from cysteine to phenylalanine inclusive. Here the CDR3 DNA is all that survives: 51 bases in frame from base 1. The chain couples TRBV7-2 to TRBJ2-7; the D gene is unclear. Near its end, the DNA agrees better with TRBJ2-5, so the J call may be wrong. Sequenced material: CD4+ T cells sorted from blood, taken at week 4, from a patient treated with tofacitinib. This TCR was sampled from a human donor with alopecia areata. The sequenced DNA is TGTGCCAGCAGCTTAGTCTGGCGACTCCGGTCCACAGAGACCCAGTACTTC. It encodes CASSLVWRLRSTETQYF.